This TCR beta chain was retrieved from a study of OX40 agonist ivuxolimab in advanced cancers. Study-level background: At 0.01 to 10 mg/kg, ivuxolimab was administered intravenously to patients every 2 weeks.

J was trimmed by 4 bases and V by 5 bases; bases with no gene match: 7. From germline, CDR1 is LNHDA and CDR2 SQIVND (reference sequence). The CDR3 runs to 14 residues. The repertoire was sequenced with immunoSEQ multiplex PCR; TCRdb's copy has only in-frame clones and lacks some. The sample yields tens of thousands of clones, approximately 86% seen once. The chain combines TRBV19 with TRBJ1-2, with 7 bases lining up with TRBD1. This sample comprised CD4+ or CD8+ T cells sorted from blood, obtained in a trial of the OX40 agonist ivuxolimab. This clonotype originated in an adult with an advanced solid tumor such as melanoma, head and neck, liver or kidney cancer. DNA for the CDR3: TGTGCCAGTAGTTCGAGGGACAGACCCTATGGCTACACCTTC. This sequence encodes CASSSRDRPYGYTF.